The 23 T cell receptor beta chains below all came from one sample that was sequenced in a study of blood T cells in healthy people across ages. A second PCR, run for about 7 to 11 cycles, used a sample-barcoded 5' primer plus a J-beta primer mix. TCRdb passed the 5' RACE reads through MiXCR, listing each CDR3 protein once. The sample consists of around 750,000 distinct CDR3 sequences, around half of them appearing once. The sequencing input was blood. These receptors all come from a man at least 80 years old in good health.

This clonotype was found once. The chain's CDR3 is CAISEPVLATQYF. The CDR3 DNA reads as TGTGCCATCAGTGAGCCGGTACTAGCTACGCAGTATTTT. The chain links TRBV10-3 to TRBJ2-3; tentatively, D is TRBD2 (6 bases). Per the germline V gene, CDR1 is ENHRY and CDR2 is SYGVKD. V was trimmed by 2 bases and J by 8 bases, leaving 11 bases between them. This CDR3 spans 13 amino acids.

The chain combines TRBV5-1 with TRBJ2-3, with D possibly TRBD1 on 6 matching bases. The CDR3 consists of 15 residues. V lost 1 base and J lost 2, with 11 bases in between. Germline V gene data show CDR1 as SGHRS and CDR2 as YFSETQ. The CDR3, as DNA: TGCGCCAGCAGCTTGCCGGCAGGGGACACAGATACGCAGTATTTT. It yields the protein CASSLPAGDTDTQYF.

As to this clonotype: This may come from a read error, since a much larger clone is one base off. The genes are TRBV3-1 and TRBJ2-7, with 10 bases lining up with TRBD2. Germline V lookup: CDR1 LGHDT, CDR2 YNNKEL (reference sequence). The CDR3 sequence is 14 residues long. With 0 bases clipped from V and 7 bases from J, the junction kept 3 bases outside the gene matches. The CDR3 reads CASSQEASGSEQYF. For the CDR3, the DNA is TGTGCCAGCAGCCAAGAGGCTAGCGGGAGTGAGCAGTACTTC.

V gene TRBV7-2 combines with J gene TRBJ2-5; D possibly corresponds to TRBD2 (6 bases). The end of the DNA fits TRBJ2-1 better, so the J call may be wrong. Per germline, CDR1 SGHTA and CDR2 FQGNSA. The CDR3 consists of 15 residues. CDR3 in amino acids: CASSLAGGRQETQFF. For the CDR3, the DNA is TGTGCCAGCAGCTTAGCAGGAGGGAGACAAGAGACCCAGTTCTTC.

Here the CDR3 DNA reads TGCAGTGCCGGGGCTCGAAACAATGAGCAGTTCTTC. Its translation: CSAGARNNEQFF. The V and J genes are TRBV20-1 and TRBJ2-1, with D perhaps TRBD1 or TRBD2 (5 bases each). V was trimmed by 6 bases and J by 5 bases, leaving 11 bases between them. CDR1 is DFQATT and CDR2 is SNEGSKA in the germline V gene (reference sequence). The CDR3 length is 12 residues.

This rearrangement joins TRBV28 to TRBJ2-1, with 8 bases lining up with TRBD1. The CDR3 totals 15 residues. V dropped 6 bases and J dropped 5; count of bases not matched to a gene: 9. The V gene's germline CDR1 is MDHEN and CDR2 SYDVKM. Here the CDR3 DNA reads TGTGCCAGCAGACTCCGGACAGGGTCCCACAATGAGCAGTTCTTC. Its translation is CASRLRTGSHNEQFF.

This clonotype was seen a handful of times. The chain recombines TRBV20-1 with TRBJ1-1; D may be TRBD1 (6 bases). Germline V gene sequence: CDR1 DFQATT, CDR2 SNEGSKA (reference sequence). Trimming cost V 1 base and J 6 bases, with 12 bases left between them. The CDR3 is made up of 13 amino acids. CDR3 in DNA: TGCAGTGCTAGAGTTCCGGGGGCCCCTGAAGCTTTCTTT. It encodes CSARVPGAPEAFF.

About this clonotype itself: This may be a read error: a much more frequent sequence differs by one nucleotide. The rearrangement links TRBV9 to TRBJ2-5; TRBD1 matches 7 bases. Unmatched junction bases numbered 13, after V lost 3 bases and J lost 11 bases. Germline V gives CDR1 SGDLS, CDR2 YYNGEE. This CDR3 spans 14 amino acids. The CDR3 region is CASSAGTVYNEQYF. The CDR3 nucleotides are TGTGCCAGCAGCGCCGGGACAGTCTACAATGAGCAGTACTTC.

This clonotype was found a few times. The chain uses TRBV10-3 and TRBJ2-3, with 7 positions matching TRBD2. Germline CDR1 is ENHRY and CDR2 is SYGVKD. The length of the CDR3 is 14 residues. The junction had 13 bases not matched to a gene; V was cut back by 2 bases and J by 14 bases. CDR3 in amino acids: CAISELAGARYAYF. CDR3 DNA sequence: TGTGCCATCAGTGAGCTGGCGGGAGCGAGATACGCGTATTTT.

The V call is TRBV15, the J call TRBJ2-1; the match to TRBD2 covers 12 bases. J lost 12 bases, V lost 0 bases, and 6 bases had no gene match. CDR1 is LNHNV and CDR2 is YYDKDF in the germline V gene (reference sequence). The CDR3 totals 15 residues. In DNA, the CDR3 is TGTGCCACCAGCAGAGACCCACTAGCGGGAGGTGCGCAGTTCTTC. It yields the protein CATSRDPLAGGAQFF.

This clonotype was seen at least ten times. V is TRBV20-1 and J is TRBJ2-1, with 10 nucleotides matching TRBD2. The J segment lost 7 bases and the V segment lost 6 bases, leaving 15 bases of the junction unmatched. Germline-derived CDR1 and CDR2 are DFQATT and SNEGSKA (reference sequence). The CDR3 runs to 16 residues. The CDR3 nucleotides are TGCAGTGCCATAAACAGCGGGAGGGCCCTCTTGAATGAGCAGTTCTTC. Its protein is CSAINSGRALLNEQFF.

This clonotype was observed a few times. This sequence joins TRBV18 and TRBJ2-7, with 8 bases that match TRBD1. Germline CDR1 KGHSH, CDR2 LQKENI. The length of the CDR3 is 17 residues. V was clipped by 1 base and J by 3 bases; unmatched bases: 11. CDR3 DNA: TGTGCCAGCTCACCACTTCGACAGGGGAACTCTCACTACGAGCAGTACTTC. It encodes CASSPLRQGNSHYEQYF.

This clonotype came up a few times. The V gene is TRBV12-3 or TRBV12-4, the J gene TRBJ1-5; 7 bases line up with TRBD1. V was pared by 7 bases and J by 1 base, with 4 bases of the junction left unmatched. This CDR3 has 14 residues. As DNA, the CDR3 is TGTGCCAGCACCCGACAGGGAAGCAATCAGCCCCAGCATTTT. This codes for CASTRQGSNQPQHF.

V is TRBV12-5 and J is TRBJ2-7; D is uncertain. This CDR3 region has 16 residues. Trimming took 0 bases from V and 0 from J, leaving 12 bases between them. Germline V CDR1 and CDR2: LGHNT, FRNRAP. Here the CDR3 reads CASGLVTWRSSYEQYF. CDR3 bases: TGTGCTAGTGGTTTGGTAACGTGGAGAAGCTCCTACGAGCAGTACTTC.

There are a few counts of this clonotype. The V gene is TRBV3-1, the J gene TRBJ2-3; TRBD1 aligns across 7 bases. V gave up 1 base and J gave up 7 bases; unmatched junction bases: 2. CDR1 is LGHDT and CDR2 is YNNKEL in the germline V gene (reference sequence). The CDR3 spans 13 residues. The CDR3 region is CASSQGTGNTQYF. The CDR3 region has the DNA TGTGCCAGCAGCCAAGGGACAGGCAATACGCAGTATTTT.

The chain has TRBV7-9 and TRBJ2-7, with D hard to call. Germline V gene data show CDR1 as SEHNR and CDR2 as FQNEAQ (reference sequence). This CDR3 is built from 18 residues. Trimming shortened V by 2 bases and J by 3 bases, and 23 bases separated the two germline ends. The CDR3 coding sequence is TGTGCCAGCAGCTTACGGCCCCTACAAGGCCCTTCCTTCTACGAGCAGTACTTC. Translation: CASSLRPLQGPSFYEQYF.

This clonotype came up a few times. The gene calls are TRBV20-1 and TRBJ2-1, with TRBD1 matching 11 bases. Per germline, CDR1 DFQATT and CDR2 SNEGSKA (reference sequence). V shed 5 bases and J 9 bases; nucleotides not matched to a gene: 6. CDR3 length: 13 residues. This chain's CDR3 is CSAPGQGASEQFF. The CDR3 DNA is TGCAGTGCTCCAGGACAGGGGGCGAGTGAGCAGTTCTTC.

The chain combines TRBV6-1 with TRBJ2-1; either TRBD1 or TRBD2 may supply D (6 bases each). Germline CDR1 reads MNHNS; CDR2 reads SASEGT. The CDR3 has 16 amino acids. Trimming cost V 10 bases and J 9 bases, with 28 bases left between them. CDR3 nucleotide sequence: TGTGCCACCGAGGAGGGGGGTTGGAAAGAGGTTAGTGAGCAGTTCTTC. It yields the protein CATEEGGWKEVSEQFF.

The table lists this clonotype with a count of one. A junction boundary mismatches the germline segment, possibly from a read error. In DNA, the CDR3 is TGCGCCGGCAGGTTTAGCGGCGTACCCTCCTACGAGCAGTACTTC. Translating gives CAGRFSGVPSYEQYF. The chain uses TRBV5-1 and TRBJ2-7; possibly TRBD2 for D (6 bases). This CDR3 has 15 residues. Germline assignment: CDR1 SGHRS and CDR2 YFSETQ.

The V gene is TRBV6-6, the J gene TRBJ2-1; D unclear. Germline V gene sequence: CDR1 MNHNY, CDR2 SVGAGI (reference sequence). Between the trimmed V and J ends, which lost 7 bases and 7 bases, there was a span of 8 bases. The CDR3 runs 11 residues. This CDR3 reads CASNLGNEQFF. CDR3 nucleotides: TGTGCCAGCAACCTAGGGAATGAGCAGTTCTTC.

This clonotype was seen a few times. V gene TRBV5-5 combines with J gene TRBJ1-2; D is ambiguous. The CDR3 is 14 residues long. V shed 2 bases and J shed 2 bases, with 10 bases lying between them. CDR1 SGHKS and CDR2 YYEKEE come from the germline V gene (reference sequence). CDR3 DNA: TGTGCCAGCAGCTTACTACGGATAAACTATGGCTACACCTTC. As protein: CASSLLRINYGYTF.

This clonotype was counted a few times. The DNA for the CDR3 is TGTGCCGGAGGGGCTAGGGATTCCTACAATGAGCAGTTCTTC. Protein product: CAGGARDSYNEQFF. V gene TRBV21-1 combines with J gene TRBJ2-1; the table's D gene call, TRBD2, was not cross checked with the DNA. TRBV21-1 is a listed pseudogene. The CDR3 sequence is 14 residues long.

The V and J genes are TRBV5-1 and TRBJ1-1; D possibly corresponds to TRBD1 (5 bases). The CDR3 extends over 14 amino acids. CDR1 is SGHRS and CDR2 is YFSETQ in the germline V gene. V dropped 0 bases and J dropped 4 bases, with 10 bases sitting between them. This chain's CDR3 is CASSLVAGSTEAFF. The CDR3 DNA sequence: TGCGCCAGCAGCTTGGTGGCAGGGAGCACTGAAGCTTTCTTT.